The 14 T cell receptor beta chains presented below share a single source sample, sequenced in a study of T-cell memory formation after mild COVID-19. MiXCR was run by TCRdb on the 5' RACE reads, yielding one entry per CDR3 protein. The sample consists of about 430,000 distinct CDR3 sequences, about 20% of them appearing once. What was sequenced was PBMCs or a T cell subset sorted from them (not recorded which). Receptors originate from a man between 18 and 35 years old who had mild COVID-19 (a few samples of this study predate the infection). Cell type and time point are not known.

This clonotype was picked up a small number of times. The J gene is TRBJ2-2, the V gene TRBV4-1; TRBD2 might be the D (5 bases). Germline CDR1 is MGHRA and CDR2 is YSYEKL. This CDR3 is built from 16 residues. V was pared by 4 bases and J by 0 bases, with 12 bases between. This CDR3 reads CASSRTGVANTGELFF. CDR3 DNA: TGCGCCAGCAGCCGTACCGGGGTCGCGAACACCGGGGAGCTGTTTTTT.

The rearrangement uses TRBV9 and TRBJ1-6; 8 bases agree with TRBD1. The CDR3 is made up of 15 amino acids. The junction had 2 bases not matched to a gene; V was cut back by 4 bases and J by 2 bases. Germline assignment: CDR1 SGDLS and CDR2 YYNGEE. The CDR3 DNA is TGTGCCAGCAGCCCGACAGGGGCCTATAATTCACCCCTCCACTTT. Its translation is CASSPTGAYNSPLHF. The full variable domain, its missing parts supplied by reference TRBV9 and TRBJ1-6, is DSGVTQTPKHLITATGQRVTLRCSPRSGDLSVYWYQQSLDQGLQFLIQYYNGEERAKGNILERFSAQQFPDLHSELNLSSLELGDSALYFCASSPTGAYNSPLHFGNGTRLTVT.

This clonotype showed up just a few times. The chain is built from TRBV27 and TRBJ1-1; D is perhaps TRBD1 (6 bases). The length of the CDR3 is 15 residues. Trimming removed 0 bases at V and 4 bases at J, with 12 bases between. CDR1 and CDR2 from the germline V gene are MNHEY and SMNVEV (reference sequence). The CDR3 nucleotides read TGTGCCAGCAGTTTATCTCCACAGGGCAGCACTGAAGCTTTCTTT. It yields the protein CASSLSPQGSTEAFF.

A word on this clonotype: A junction boundary mismatches the germline segment, possibly from a read error. This chain connects TRBV7-7 to TRBJ2-3; tentatively, D is TRBD2 (7 bases). The length of the CDR3 is 16 residues. Germline CDR1 SSHAT, CDR2 FNYEAQ (reference sequence). Written as DNA, the CDR3 is TGTGCTAGCAGCCAGGGCGGGGGCCCCGGCACAGATACGCAGTATTTT. It encodes CASSQGGGPGTDTQYF.

The count of this clonotype is one. V is TRBV3-1 and J is TRBJ1-1, with a tentative D call TRBD1 (5 bases). Trimming cost V 0 bases and J 7 bases, with 9 bases left between them. Germline V CDR1 and CDR2: LGHDT, YNNKEL (reference sequence). The CDR3 runs 13 residues. CDR3: CASSQDLGVEAFF. CDR3 DNA sequence: TGTGCCAGCAGCCAAGATTTGGGGGTTGAAGCTTTCTTT.

There are a few counts of this clonotype. The rearrangement joins TRBV5-8 to TRBJ2-3; 15 bases fit TRBD2. Germline CDR1 reads SGHTS; CDR2 reads YDEGEE. The CDR3 is 19 residues long. The V segment lost 4 bases and the J segment 5 bases; nucleotides outside the gene matches: 14. CDR3 in amino acids: CASSAGTSGGISSGDTQYF. The CDR3 nucleotides are TGTGCCAGCAGCGCCGGGACTAGCGGGGGGATATCCTCGGGAGATACGCAGTATTTT.

The gene calls are TRBV20-1 and TRBJ1-2; D might be TRBD1 (6 bases). Trimming stripped 2 bases from V and 1 base from J, with 14 bases between. From germline, CDR1 is DFQATT and CDR2 SNEGSKA (reference sequence). The CDR3 spans 15 residues. For the CDR3, the DNA is TGCAGTGCTAGATCAAGACAGGCCCATAACTATGGCTACACCTTC. Translating it yields CSARSRQAHNYGYTF.

The chain has TRBV19 and TRBJ2-1; a possible D gene is TRBD2 (6 bases). Trimming pared 3 bases from V and 4 bases from J, leaving 10 bases between. The CDR3 spans 14 residues. The germline V gene has CDR1 LNHDA and CDR2 SQIVND (reference sequence). The CDR3 here is CASSITGGYNEQFF. The DNA for the CDR3 is TGTGCCAGTAGTATTACCGGGGGTTACAATGAGCAGTTCTTC.

This chain uses TRBV18 with TRBJ2-3; 7 bases are shared with TRBD1. Germline-derived CDR1 and CDR2 are KGHSH and LQKENI. Trimming at V came to 2 bases and at J to 2 bases, leaving 4 bases not matched to a gene. The CDR3 length is 15 residues. The CDR3 coding sequence is TGTGCCAGCTCACCAAATACAGGGGCCACAGATACGCAGTATTTT. Translated, it gives CASSPNTGATDTQYF.

The gene calls are TRBV18 and TRBJ2-3, with D tentatively TRBD2 (5 bases). Per germline, CDR1 KGHSH and CDR2 LQKENI. The CDR3 runs to 12 residues. V dropped 4 bases and J dropped 5 bases, with 7 bases sitting between them. CDR3 residues: CASSHGRDTQYF. Here the CDR3 DNA reads TGTGCCAGCTCACATGGGAGAGATACGCAGTATTTT.

There are a few counts of this clonotype. This sequence joins TRBV18 and TRBJ2-1, with 9 bases fitting TRBD2. This CDR3 is 15 amino acids long. Germline CDR1 and CDR2: KGHSH and LQKENI. The trim removed 6 bases at V and 3 bases at J, leaving 6 bases unmatched. CDR3 nucleotide sequence: TGTGCCAGCTCCGTGGTAGCGGGGGACTACAATGAGCAGTTCTTC. It encodes CASSVVAGDYNEQFF.

This clonotype was found a few times. The chain employs TRBV20-1 and TRBJ2-1; TRBD2 agrees at 13 bases. CDR3 size: 14 residues. The germline gives CDR1 DFQATT, CDR2 SNEGSKA (reference sequence). Unmatched junction bases numbered 8, after V lost 6 bases and J lost 9 bases. DNA for the CDR3: TGCAGTGCGCCTCCGGGACTAGCGGGGTTTGAGCAGTTCTTC. This codes for CSAPPGLAGFEQFF.

This clonotype was counted a few times. This chain connects TRBV20-1 to TRBJ2-5; D is possibly TRBD2 (7 bases). Trimming took 1 base from V and 5 from J, leaving 14 bases between them. The CDR3 is 14 amino acids. Germline V gene lookup returns CDR1 DFQATT and CDR2 SNEGSKA (reference sequence). CDR3 loop: CSARVGGAGETQYF. CDR3 in DNA: TGCAGTGCTAGAGTAGGGGGGGCCGGGGAGACCCAGTACTTC.

The chain combines TRBV18 with TRBJ2-3; D gene uncertain. Germline V CDR1 and CDR2: KGHSH, LQKENI. The CDR3 consists of 14 residues. V lost 0 bases and J lost 0, with 4 bases in between. CDR3 sequence: CASSPPHSTDTQYF. As DNA, the CDR3 is TGTGCCAGCTCACCACCTCACAGCACAGATACGCAGTATTTT.